This passage covers 30 T cell receptor beta chains from one sample sequenced in a study of regulatory T cells in long-lasting Graves disease. Combining iRepertoire HTBI primers with Arm-PCR of CDR3 regions, the authors built TCR beta libraries. A single record per CDR3 protein comes from TCRdb applying MiXCR to the multiplex PCR reads. Of over 500,000 distinct CDR3 sequences listed, about 16% were seen once; the top ten hold around 13%. Time point here: newly diagnosed GD, antithyroid drugs for less than 3 months. RNA isolated from PBMCs was used to make the TCR library. The sample also formed part of further work on T cells in Graves' hyperthyroidism and ophthalmopathy.

The source was peripheral blood mononuclear cells (PBMCs), collected at new diagnosis, from a patient treated with antithyroid drugs. These receptors all stem from a young man with Graves disease.

A remark on this clonotype: This may stem from a read error, because a much larger clone lies one nucleotide away. This chain uses TRBV11-2 with TRBJ2-1; 8 bases are a match to TRBD2. The CDR3 runs to 16 residues. Germline values: CDR1 SGHAT, CDR2 FQNNGV. The J segment lost 8 bases and the V segment lost 1 base, leaving 10 bases of the junction unmatched. As DNA, the CDR3 is TGTGCCAGCAGCTTAGTGACGGGAGGGAGTAGGGATGAGCAGTTCTTC. Its protein product is CASSLVTGGSRDEQFF.

Ten or more counts support this clonotype. The chain carries TRBV30 and TRBJ1-1; weak D call: TRBD1 (5 bases). V lost 2 bases and J 1 base, leaving 14 bases between the germline ends. The CDR3 runs to 15 residues. Germline loops: CDR1 GTSNPN, CDR2 SVGIG (reference sequence). CDR3 residues: CAWSSQGRGNTEAFF. The CDR3, as DNA: TGTGCCTGGAGTTCCCAGGGACGGGGGAACACTGAAGCTTTCTTT.

This clonotype was counted only a few times. The chain is built from TRBV5-5 and TRBJ2-7, with TRBD2 matching over 8 bases. From germline, CDR1 is SGHKS and CDR2 YYEKEE (reference sequence). V lost 6 bases and J lost 5; bases outside the gene matches: 4. CDR3 size: 12 residues. CDR3 protein: CASILADNEQYF. In DNA, the CDR3 is TGTGCCAGCATACTAGCGGACAACGAGCAGTACTTC.

This rearrangement joins TRBV10-3 to TRBJ2-5; D not resolved. Deletions cut 2 bases from V and 3 bases from J, with 7 bases between. This CDR3 contains 13 residues. Germline V CDR1 and CDR2: ENHRY, SYGVKD. This CDR3 reads CAISEKGKETQYF. The CDR3 DNA reads TGTGCCATCAGTGAGAAGGGAAAAGAGACCCAGTACTTC.

Details on this clonotype: One base away lies a much larger clone, so this may be a sequencing read error. The rearrangement joins TRBV5-1 to TRBJ1-1; no clear D. The CDR3 is 15 residues long. Germline-derived CDR1 and CDR2 are SGHRS and YFSETQ. Here the CDR3 reads CASSLETSGLTEALF. The CDR3 DNA reads as TGCGCCAGCAGCTTGGAGACTTCGGGCCTGACTGAAGCTCTCTTT.

This clonotype appeared a few times. The chain links TRBV7-9 to TRBJ2-7; D remains ambiguous. The V and J ends lost 5 bases and 0 bases respectively, with 14 bases between them. CDR3 size: 15 residues. Germline V gives CDR1 SEHNR, CDR2 FQNEAQ (reference sequence). The CDR3 region is CASSKTVDISYEQYF. The CDR3 coding sequence is TGTGCCAGCAGCAAAACCGTCGACATCTCCTACGAGCAGTACTTC.

This clonotype was seen a handful of times. This chain joins TRBV20-1 and TRBJ2-5; TRBD2 agrees at 7 bases. The CDR3 consists of 16 residues. Germline V gives CDR1 DFQATT, CDR2 SNEGSKA (reference sequence). J was trimmed by 1 base and V by 3 bases; bases with no gene match: 11. The CDR3 nucleotides read TGCAGTGCTAGGGGGGGGTCGGCGGAATTCCAAGAGACCCAGTACTTC. Translation: CSARGGSAEFQETQYF.

With regard to this clonotype: The DNA is left out, because the CDR3 cannot be placed on it with certainty; the CDR3 is given as TCRdb lists it. This chain connects TRBV3-1 to TRBJ2-2; the table's D gene call, TRBD1, was not cross checked with the DNA. Germline CDR1 LGHDT, CDR2 YNNKEL (reference sequence). The CDR3 is 19 amino acids long, termini counted. Here the CDR3 reads CASSPGGEDSGKRSGSCFF.

V is TRBV9 and J is TRBJ1-1, with 8 nucleotides matching TRBD1. The CDR3 totals 16 residues. Germline loops: CDR1 SGDLS, CDR2 YYNGEE. Trimming removed 0 bases from V and 4 bases from J; junction bases left unmatched: 8. Here the CDR3 reads CASSVGLLTGVTEAFF. CDR3 nucleotide sequence: TGTGCCAGCAGCGTAGGTCTCTTGACAGGGGTCACTGAAGCTTTCTTT.

About this clonotype itself: One end of the junction does not line up with germline, which may come from a read error. The chain links TRBV5-8 to TRBJ2-1; a weak D match, TRBD2 (5 bases). CDR3 size: 11 residues. Looked up from germline, CDR1 is SGHTS and CDR2 is YDEGEE. CDR3 amino acids: CASRRTGEQFF. The CDR3 nucleotides read TGCGCCAGCAGAAGGACTGGTGAGCAGTTCTTC.

This clonotype was seen ten or more times. The chain combines TRBV2 with TRBJ1-1; D is unclear. CDR1 SNHLY and CDR2 FYNNEI come from the germline V gene. The CDR3 has 13 amino acids. V shed 7 bases and J shed 1 base, with 10 bases lying between them. CDR3 DNA sequence: TGTGCCAGCAAGGCCGATTCGAACACTGAAGCTTTCTTT. Protein: CASKADSNTEAFF.

A few counts support this clonotype. The chain couples TRBV5-1 to TRBJ2-1; TRBD2 matches 8 bases. The germline gives CDR1 SGHRS, CDR2 YFSETQ. The trim removed 6 bases at V and 0 bases at J, leaving 5 bases unmatched. The CDR3 runs 15 residues. CDR3 region: CASMMTSDSYNEQFF. CDR3 DNA: TGCGCCAGCATGATGACTAGCGACTCCTACAATGAGCAGTTCTTC.

This clonotype was recorded at least ten times. V is TRBV12-3 or TRBV12-4 and J is TRBJ1-5, with unresolved D. The CDR3 loop spans 14 amino acids. V was clipped by 2 bases and J by 3 bases, with 8 bases between them. CDR3: CASSLLGINQPQHF. The DNA of the CDR3 is TGTGCCAGCAGTTTATTGGGGATCAATCAGCCCCAGCATTTT.

This clonotype was counted between two and nine times. V gene TRBV28 combines with J gene TRBJ2-5; 9 bases agree with TRBD2. The CDR3 sequence is 16 residues long. The V and J ends lost 2 bases and 2 bases, in that order; junction bases with no gene match: 6. Germline assignment: CDR1 MDHEN and CDR2 SYDVKM. This chain's CDR3 is CASSLSSSGMQETQYF. The CDR3 coding sequence is TGTGCCAGCAGTTTAAGTTCTAGCGGGATGCAAGAGACCCAGTACTTC.

The chain links TRBV25-1 to TRBJ2-3; 7 bases line up with TRBD2. CDR1 MGHDK and CDR2 SYGVNS come from the germline V gene. This CDR3 has 15 amino acids. Trimming at V came to 1 base and at J to 3 bases, leaving 4 bases not matched to a gene. The CDR3 sequence is CASSEWGRETDTQYF. Here the CDR3 DNA reads TGTGCCAGCAGTGAATGGGGGAGGGAGACAGATACGCAGTATTTT. Using reference TRBV25-1 and TRBJ2-3 for the parts outside the CDR3, the full variable domain is EADIYQTPRYLVIGTGKKITLECSQTMGHDKMYWYQQDPGMELHLIHYSYGVNSTEKGDLSSESTVSRIRTEHFPLTLESARPSHTSQYLCASSEWGRETDTQYFGPGTRLTVL.

This clonotype was seen at least ten times. The V and J genes are TRBV18 and TRBJ1-2; D is uncertain. The CDR3 covers 14 residues. Germline CDR1 is KGHSH and CDR2 is LQKENI. V was trimmed by 6 bases and J by 0 bases, leaving 11 bases between them. This CDR3 reads CASSLSPTNYGYTF. Here the CDR3 DNA reads TGTGCCAGCTCGCTCAGCCCCACTAACTATGGCTACACCTTC.

CDR3 DNA: TGTGCCATCAGGGGTTCGGGGGCTAACAATGAGCAGTTCTTC. Translation gives CAIRGSGANNEQFF. J is TRBJ2-1 and V is TRBV10-3; D might be TRBD1 or TRBD2, each matching 6 bases. The CDR3 has 14 residues. CDR1 and CDR2 from the germline V gene are ENHRY and SYGVKD. Trimming took 6 bases from V and 5 from J, leaving 14 bases between them.

This rearrangement joins TRBV19 to TRBJ2-5, with 10 positions matching TRBD1. Germline V CDR1 and CDR2: LNHDA, SQIVND (reference sequence). This CDR3 has 15 residues. Germline trimming cut 1 base from V and 1 base from J; bases unmatched to any gene: 0. CDR3 sequence reads: CASSIGTGGQETQYF. The DNA of the CDR3 is TGTGCCAGTAGTATAGGGACAGGGGGCCAAGAGACCCAGTACTTC. Using reference TRBV19 and TRBJ2-5 for the parts outside the CDR3, the full variable domain is DGGITQSPKYLFRKEGQNVTLSCEQNLNHDAMYWYRQDPGQGLRLIYYSQIVNDFQKGDIAEGYSVSREKKESFPLTVTSAQKNPTAFYLCASSIGTGGQETQYFGPGTRLLVL.

For this clonotype: A single base separates this from a much larger clone, so it may be a read error. The gene calls are TRBV11-2 and TRBJ2-2, with D perhaps TRBD1 or TRBD2 (6 bases each). Trimming took off 8 bases at V and 6 bases at J, with 13 bases between the two ends. This CDR3 is built from 13 residues. CDR1 is SGHAT, CDR2 FQNNGV, per germline. CDR3 sequence reads: CASGGTTAGELFF. DNA for the CDR3: TGTGCCAGCGGGGGGACAACCGCCGGGGAGCTGTTTTTT.

There are many counts of this clonotype. The rearrangement joins TRBV28 to TRBJ2-1; D not certain. CDR1 and CDR2 from the germline V gene are MDHEN and SYDVKM. The CDR3 length is 14 residues. Between the trimmed V and J ends, which lost 4 bases and 5 bases, there was a span of 12 bases. The DNA of the CDR3 is TGTGCCAGCAGTTCCTACCCTAGTGACAATGAGCAGTTCTTC. This encodes CASSSYPSDNEQFF.

This clonotype was observed at least ten times. The chain recombines TRBV7-9 with TRBJ2-3; the match to TRBD2 covers 8 bases. Germline V gene data show CDR1 as SEHNR and CDR2 as FQNEAQ (reference sequence). Trimming at V came to 5 bases and at J to 2 bases, leaving 6 bases not matched to a gene. The CDR3 totals 15 residues. The CDR3 nucleotides read TGTGCCAGCAGCCTTAGCGGGGACATCACAGATACGCAGTATTTT. Translating gives CASSLSGDITDTQYF.

V is TRBV9 and J is TRBJ2-3, with D perhaps TRBD1 or TRBD2 (7 bases each). The CDR3 covers 17 residues. CDR1 and CDR2 (germline): SGDLS, YYNGEE. V was pared by 3 bases and J by 0 bases, with 17 bases between. CDR3 amino acids: CASSDPQGGGSTDTQYF. The CDR3 DNA reads TGTGCCAGCAGCGATCCGCAGGGGGGGGGTAGCACAGATACGCAGTATTTT.

Many counts were recorded for this clonotype. The chain carries TRBV5-1 and TRBJ1-1; possibly TRBD1 for D (5 bases). CDR1 and CDR2 (germline): SGHRS, YFSETQ. V lost 4 bases and J lost 4, with 17 bases in between. This CDR3 comprises 15 residues. CDR3 in DNA: TGCGCCAGCAGCGTGGACGGGGCGGGGGGCACTGAAGCTTTCTTT. Its translation: CASSVDGAGGTEAFF.

This clonotype turned up a few times. The genes are TRBV7-9 and TRBJ2-7; D possibly matches TRBD1 or TRBD2 (5 bases each). Between the trimmed V and J ends, which lost 4 bases and 5 bases, there was a span of 12 bases. This CDR3 contains 13 residues. Per the germline V gene, CDR1 is SEHNR and CDR2 is FQNEAQ (reference sequence). Written as DNA, the CDR3 is TGTGCCAGCAGCTCGAGGGGACCGGACGAGCAGTACTTC. This sequence encodes CASSSRGPDEQYF.

The genes are TRBV12-3 or TRBV12-4 and TRBJ1-2; perhaps TRBD1 as D (5 bases). There are 14 residues in the CDR3. V gave up 6 bases and J gave up 6 bases, with 17 bases separating them. DNA for the CDR3: TGTGCCAGCAGAAAAGAACAGGATCGCCATGGCTACACCTTC. Translation gives CASRKEQDRHGYTF.

In its sample, this clonotype was seen a few times. The genes are TRBV6-2 or TRBV6-3 and TRBJ2-1; D may correspond to TRBD1 or TRBD2 (7 bases each). V was shortened by 3 bases and J by 2 bases, with 14 bases between the two germline ends. The V gene's germline CDR1 is MNHEY and CDR2 SVGEGT. This CDR3 has 16 amino acids. Here the CDR3 DNA reads TGTGCCAGCAGTTATGGGCAGGGGGGGGCCTACAATGAGCAGTTCTTC. Its protein is CASSYGQGGAYNEQFF.

This clonotype occurred many times. V usage is TRBV20-1 and J usage is TRBJ1-1, with no clear D. The CDR3 sequence is 14 residues long. Germline V gene data show CDR1 as DFQATT and CDR2 as SNEGSKA (reference sequence). V was clipped by 3 bases and J by 1 base, with 12 bases between them. The CDR3 is CSARARGRNTEAFF. CDR3 nucleotides: TGCAGTGCTAGGGCCCGAGGGCGGAACACTGAAGCTTTCTTT.

The rearrangement links TRBV20-1 to TRBJ2-7; 9 positions match TRBD1. J lost 4 bases, V lost 7 bases, and 8 bases had no gene match. Germline lookup yields CDR1 DFQATT and CDR2 SNEGSKA (reference sequence). This CDR3 is built from 13 residues. CDR3 in amino acids: CSGIDRGMYEQYF. In DNA form, the CDR3 reads TGCAGTGGGATCGACAGGGGGATGTACGAGCAGTACTTC.

The V call is TRBV10-1, the J call TRBJ1-1; 7 bases match TRBD1. The CDR3 is 16 residues long. Unmatched junction bases numbered 10, after V lost 3 bases and J lost 3 bases. The germline gives CDR1 WNHNN, CDR2 SYGVQD (reference sequence). The CDR3 nucleotides are TGCGCCAGCAGTGACGTCCGTCCAGGGGGATACACTGAAGCTTTCTTT. Translation: CASSDVRPGGYTEAFF.

This clonotype showed up just a few times. The V call is TRBV27, the J call TRBJ1-5; D unclear. V was shortened by 5 bases and J by 7 bases, with 12 bases between the two germline ends. The CDR3 has 13 amino acids. Germline V gene lookup returns CDR1 MNHEY and CDR2 SMNVEV (reference sequence). Here the CDR3 reads CASSPSAGQPQHF. The DNA of the CDR3 is TGTGCCAGCAGTCCGTCAGCGGGCCAGCCCCAGCATTTT.